One and the same sample provided the 24 T cell receptor beta chains below, sequenced in a study of Tregs in tolerant kidney transplant recipients. Some clones are missing from TCRdb's copy, which holds only in-frame ones; the method was immunoSEQ multiplex PCR. Here the sample spans tens of thousands of clones, more than 70% being singletons. Sequenced material: CD4+ T cells from blood. The receptors stem from a human donor in good health.

This chain connects TRBV2 to TRBJ2-2; D is perhaps TRBD1 (6 bases). Trimming pared 4 bases from V and 9 bases from J, leaving 12 bases between. CDR3 length: 13 amino acids. Germline V gene sequence: CDR1 SNHLY, CDR2 FYNNEI. CDR3 sequence reads: CASSAGVVRELFF. CDR3 sequence (DNA): TGTGCCAGCAGTGCAGGGGTTGTTAGGGAGCTGTTTTTT.

This clone was counted between two and nine times. The chain combines TRBV9 with TRBJ2-5; 7 bases are a match to TRBD2. This CDR3 has 13 residues. J was trimmed by 5 bases and V by 4 bases; bases with no gene match: 5. Germline V gene lookup returns CDR1 SGDLS and CDR2 YYNGEE. CDR3 protein: CASSRGGRETQYF. DNA for the CDR3: TGTGCCAGCAGCAGGGGAGGGAGGGAGACCCAGTACTTC.

The chain uses TRBV7-2 and TRBJ1-4; D unclear. Trimming cost V 5 bases and J 0 bases, with 13 bases left between them. Germline values: CDR1 SGHTA, CDR2 FQGNSA. The CDR3 has 16 amino acids. The CDR3 bases are TGTGCCAGCAGCCCCGGACTTGGGGCAACTAATGAAAAACTGTTTTTT. Amino acid sequence: CASSPGLGATNEKLFF. Full variable domain (missing parts from reference TRBV7-2 and TRBJ1-4): GAGVSQSPSNKVTEKGKDVELRCDPISGHTALYWYRQSLGQGLEFLIYFQGNSAPDKSGLPSDRFSAERTGGSVSTLTIQRTQQEDSAVYLCASSPGLGATNEKLFFGSGTQLSVL.

V and J are TRBV11-3 and TRBJ2-2; 8 positions agree with TRBD2. CDR3 size: 14 residues. Germline loops: CDR1 SGHNT, CDR2 YENEEA. J was trimmed by 6 bases and V by 2 bases; bases with no gene match: 2. CDR3 DNA: TGTGCCAGCAGCTTAAGCGGGAGATCCGGGGAGCTGTTTTTT. Amino acids: CASSLSGRSGELFF. The full variable domain, in which reference TRBV11-3 and TRBJ2-2 provide the parts outside the CDR3, is EAGVVQSPRYKIIEKKQPVAFWCNPISGHNTLYWYLQNLGQGPELLIRYENEEAVDDSQLPKDRFSAERLKGVDSTLKIQPAELGDSAVYLCASSLSGRSGELFFGEGSRLTVL.

The chain carries TRBV25-1 and TRBJ2-7; D is unclear. V was trimmed by 5 bases and J by 3 bases, leaving 8 bases between them. CDR3 length: 12 residues. In germline, CDR1 is MGHDK, CDR2 SYGVNS. The DNA of the CDR3 is TGTGCCAGCAGTAACGACGGCTACGAGCAGTACTTC. This sequence encodes CASSNDGYEQYF.

The rearrangement links TRBV5-1 to TRBJ2-1, with 7 positions matching TRBD2. From germline, CDR1 is SGHRS and CDR2 YFSETQ. The CDR3 contains 16 residues. Losses at the gene ends were 2 bases for V and 2 bases for J; bases not matched to a gene: 7. This chain's CDR3 is CASSFTAGATYNEQFF. The CDR3 DNA reads TGCGCCAGCAGCTTTACGGCGGGAGCGACCTACAATGAGCAGTTCTTC.

V usage is TRBV10-3 and J usage is TRBJ1-3, with D possibly TRBD1 on 5 matching bases. Germline assignment: CDR1 ENHRY and CDR2 SYGVKD. V was pared by 3 bases and J by 0 bases, with 12 bases between. This CDR3 is built from 16 residues. CDR3 nucleotides: TGTGCCATCAGTGATGGGAGGGGAGGCTCTGGAAACACCATATATTTT. Translating it yields CAISDGRGGSGNTIYF.

The chain uses TRBV5-6 and TRBJ1-3, with D perhaps matching TRBD1 (6 bases). The germline gives CDR1 SGHDT, CDR2 YYEEEE. With 5 bases removed from V and 0 bases from J, the gap between germline ends came to 24 bases. The CDR3 spans 19 residues. As DNA, the CDR3 is TGTGCCAGCAGACTCCCCCGTCGGGGGGCGCTTAGCTCTGGAAACACCATATATTTT. It specifies CASRLPRRGALSSGNTIYF. Based on the CDR3 plus reference TRBV5-6 and TRBJ1-3, the full variable domain is DAGVTQSPTHLIKTRGQQVTLRCSPKSGHDTVSWYQQALGQGPQFIFQYYEEEERQRGNFPDRFSGHQFPNYSSELNVNALLLGDSALYLCASRLPRRGALSSGNTIYFGEGSWLTVV.

The chain uses TRBV10-3 and TRBJ2-3; 7 nucleotides agree with TRBD1. CDR1 and CDR2 (germline): ENHRY, SYGVKD. CDR3 length: 14 residues. J lost 0 bases, V lost 10 bases, and 7 bases had no gene match. CDR3 region: CATRPGQSTDTQYF. The CDR3 DNA sequence: TGTGCCACGAGGCCGGGACAGAGCACAGATACGCAGTATTTT.

A few counts support this clone. The chain uses TRBV5-1 and TRBJ2-5; 8 positions agree with TRBD1. The V gene end was trimmed by 3 bases and the J gene end by 5 bases; junction bases not matched to a gene: 6. The CDR3 extends over 14 amino acids. From germline, CDR1 is SGHRS and CDR2 YFSETQ. CDR3 nucleotide sequence: TGCGCCAGCAGCTCTGGACAGGGCTTGGAGACCCAGTACTTC. This translates into CASSSGQGLETQYF.

The V call is TRBV18, the J call TRBJ2-7; D gene unclear. The CDR3 is made up of 14 amino acids. The germline V gene encodes CDR1 KGHSH and CDR2 LQKENI. The V gene lost 0 bases and the J gene lost 5 bases, with 11 bases spanning the gap. The CDR3 loop is CASSPPGFNDEQYF. CDR3 sequence (DNA): TGTGCCAGCTCACCACCGGGGTTCAACGACGAGCAGTACTTC.

The J gene is TRBJ1-5, the V gene TRBV18; no clear D gene. Germline V gene data show CDR1 as KGHSH and CDR2 as LQKENI. The V end lost 3 bases, the J end lost 0 bases, and 6 bases lay between the germline ends. CDR3 length: 14 residues. This CDR3 reads CASSPAISNQPQHF. The CDR3 region has the DNA TGTGCCAGCTCACCCGCCATTAGCAATCAGCCCCAGCATTTT.

This chain links TRBV25-1 with TRBJ2-2, with D tentatively TRBD1 or TRBD2 (6 bases each). The germline gives CDR1 MGHDK, CDR2 SYGVNS. This CDR3 is built from 15 residues. V was cut by 4 bases and J by 6 bases, with 15 bases left in between. As DNA, the CDR3 is TGTGCCAGCAGTGGGGGGGCCGCGGACGCCGGGGAGCTGTTTTTT. Translation gives CASSGGAADAGELFF.

The J gene is TRBJ2-5, the V gene TRBV11-3; D is unresolved. Trimming took 5 bases from V and 8 from J, leaving 12 bases between them. CDR1 and CDR2 from the germline V gene are SGHNT and YENEEA. This CDR3 is 12 amino acids long. The CDR3 DNA is TGTGCCAGCAGCCCGAAGCCAACTACCCAGTACTTC. Translation gives CASSPKPTTQYF.

This chain connects TRBV5-4 to TRBJ2-3; D gene unclear. This CDR3 spans 15 amino acids. Trimming shortened V by 5 bases and J by 1 base, and 14 bases separated the two germline ends. The germline CDR1 and CDR2 sequences are SGHNT and YYREEE (reference sequence). The CDR3: CASRLMGGRTDTQYF. CDR3 in DNA: TGTGCCAGCAGACTCATGGGCGGACGCACAGATACGCAGTATTTT.

V usage is TRBV7-2 and J usage is TRBJ2-1; 7 bases match TRBD2. The CDR3 extends over 15 amino acids. V shed 4 bases and J 7 bases; nucleotides not matched to a gene: 10. Germline V gene sequence: CDR1 SGHTA, CDR2 FQGNSA. Here the CDR3 DNA reads TGTGCCAGCAGCTCACTCAGGACTAGGGGTAATGAGCAGTTCTTC. Protein product: CASSSLRTRGNEQFF.

This clone was observed once. The chain employs TRBV11-2 and TRBJ2-5, with 13 positions matching TRBD2. V was pared by 3 bases and J by 5 bases, with 3 bases of the junction left unmatched. This CDR3 is 15 amino acids long. In germline, CDR1 is SGHAT, CDR2 FQNNGV. The CDR3 nucleotides read TGTGCCAGCAGCTTTGGGACTAGCGGGGTCGAGACCCAGTACTTC. The encoded protein is CASSFGTSGVETQYF.

This clone was detected once. This chain links TRBV6-5 with TRBJ1-5; no clear D. CDR3 size: 13 residues. Trimming removed 0 bases from V and 5 bases from J, with 5 bases in between. Germline-derived CDR1 and CDR2 are MNHEY and SVGAGI. The CDR3 sequence is CASSYSADQPQHF. The CDR3 DNA reads TGTGCCAGCAGTTACTCAGCTGATCAGCCCCAGCATTTT.

This clone was counted a single time. The chain is built from TRBV6-1 and TRBJ2-3; TRBD2 aligns across 15 bases. Germline CDR1 reads MNHNS; CDR2 reads SASEGT. The length of the CDR3 is 17 residues. Trimming cost V 4 bases and J 4 bases; bases outside gene matches: 6. The CDR3 here is CASSGTSGGVFPDTQYF. For the CDR3, the DNA is TGTGCCAGCAGTGGGACTAGCGGGGGGGTGTTTCCAGATACGCAGTATTTT.

The chain carries TRBV6-1 and TRBJ1-1, with D uncertain. V gave up 4 bases and J gave up 11 bases, with 8 bases separating them. The CDR3 spans 10 residues. In germline, CDR1 is MNHNS, CDR2 SASEGT. CDR3 nucleotides: TGTGCCAGCAGTGCCTACTTGGCTTTCTTT. It yields the protein CASSAYLAFF.

The rearrangement uses TRBV7-3 and TRBJ2-2, with D perhaps TRBD1 (6 bases). The CDR3 length is 16 residues. V lost 4 bases to trimming and J lost 2 bases, with 14 bases between them. Germline CDR1 reads SGHTA; CDR2 reads FQGTGA. The CDR3 is CASSSPSRGNTGELFF. CDR3 DNA sequence: TGTGCCAGCAGCTCCCCCTCCAGGGGTAACACCGGGGAGCTGTTTTTT.

This clone came up a few times. The V and J genes are TRBV2 and TRBJ2-5; 14 bases are a match to TRBD2. Trimming cost V 4 bases and J 6 bases; bases outside gene matches: 7. The germline CDR1 and CDR2 sequences are SNHLY and FYNNEI. There are 16 residues in the CDR3. DNA for the CDR3: TGTGCCAGCAGTGGGCGACTAGCGGGGGGGGCGAAGACCCAGTACTTC. Protein sequence: CASSGRLAGGAKTQYF.

Only one count was recorded for this clone. The rearrangement joins TRBV21-1 to TRBJ2-1; the table's D call TRBD2 went unverified against the DNA. TRBV21-1 is a known pseudogene. The CDR3 consists of 15 residues. The CDR3 DNA reads TGTGCCAGCAGCCTAAGGAGTACTAACGTGGGTGAGCAGTTCTTC. Protein sequence: CASSLRSTNVGEQFF.

This clone has a single count. V gene TRBV6-6 combines with J gene TRBJ1-6; D is unclear. The CDR3 loop spans 14 amino acids. The germline gives CDR1 MNHNY, CDR2 SVGAGI (reference sequence). V shed 0 bases and J shed 8 bases, with 8 bases lying between them. The CDR3 DNA reads as TGTGCCAGCAGTTACTCGGGAGGCGATTCACCCCTCCACTTT. It specifies CASSYSGGDSPLHF.